Detailed here is one T cell receptor beta chain. Antigen specificity is unknown. The same CDR3 can be traced to other DNA sequences in this sample. The data were obtained in a study of shared clonotypes between healthy human individuals. The study, taken as a whole, reports: Clonotypes shared by all four donors outscored non-shared clonotypes in generation probability. In the sorted subsets, rarefaction showed sequencing was incomplete despite large depth.

Per the original methods: ImmunoSEQ output held junction-only sequences without quality scores, so filtering differed. The method was immunoSEQ multiplex PCR; TCRdb's version includes in-frame clones alone and lacks a portion of them. V and J calls and clone size come straight from that table; D and trimming were deduced from the DNA. In the table there are fewer than 1.4 million clones, approximately 80% of which are singletons. J lost 4 bases, V lost 5 bases, and 2 bases had no gene match. Looked up from germline, CDR1 is SGHRS and CDR2 is YFSETQ. The CDR3 is 14 amino acids. The TCR sequence derives from a man younger than 30 in good health. Some clones in this sample may be carry-over from other donors' samples. The chain is built from TRBV5-1 and TRBJ2-6; TRBD2 matches at 8 bases. Source material: memory CD4+ T cells from PBMCs. The subset was: CD45RA-negative fraction. The CDR3 DNA reads as TGCGCCAGCAGTAGCGGGGCCGGGGCCAACGTCCTGACTTTC. This sequence encodes CASSSGAGANVLTF.